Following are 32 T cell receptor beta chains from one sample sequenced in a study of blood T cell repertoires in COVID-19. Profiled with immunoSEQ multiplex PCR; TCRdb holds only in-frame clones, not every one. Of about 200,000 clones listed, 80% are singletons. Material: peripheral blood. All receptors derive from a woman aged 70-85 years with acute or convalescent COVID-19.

The CDR3 spells CASSPGRETYNEQFF. CDR3 coding DNA: TGTGCCAGCAGCCCGGGGCGGGAGACCTACAATGAGCAGTTCTTC. This sequence joins TRBV7-6 and TRBJ2-1; 7 bases align to TRBD2. The ends lost 5 bases at V and 2 bases at J; junction bases unmatched: 6. CDR3 length: 15 residues. Germline V lookup: CDR1 SGHVS, CDR2 FNYEAQ.

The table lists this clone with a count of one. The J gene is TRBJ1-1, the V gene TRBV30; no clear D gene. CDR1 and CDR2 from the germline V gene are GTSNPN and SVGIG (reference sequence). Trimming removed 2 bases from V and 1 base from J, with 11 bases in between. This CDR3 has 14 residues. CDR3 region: CAWSPQKWNTEAFF. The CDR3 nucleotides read TGTGCCTGGAGTCCACAGAAATGGAACACTGAAGCTTTCTTT. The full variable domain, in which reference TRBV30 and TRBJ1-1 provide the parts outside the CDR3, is SQTIHQWPATLVQPVGSPLSLECTVEGTSNPNLYWYRQAAGRGLQLLFYSVGIGQISSEVPQNLSASRPQDRQFILSSKKLLLSDSGFYLCAWSPQKWNTEAFFGQGTRLTVV.

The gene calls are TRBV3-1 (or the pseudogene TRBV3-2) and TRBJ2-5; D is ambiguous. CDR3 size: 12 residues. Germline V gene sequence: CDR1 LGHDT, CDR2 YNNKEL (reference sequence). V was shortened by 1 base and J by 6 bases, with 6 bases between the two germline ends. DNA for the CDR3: TGTGCCAGCAGCCAAGGTTCTCAGACCCAGTACTTC. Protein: CASSQGSQTQYF.

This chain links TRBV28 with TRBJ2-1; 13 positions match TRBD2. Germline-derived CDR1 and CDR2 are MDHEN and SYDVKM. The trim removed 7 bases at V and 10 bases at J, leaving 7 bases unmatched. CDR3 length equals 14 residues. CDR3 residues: CASTELAGGWEQFF. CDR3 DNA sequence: TGTGCCAGCACCGAACTAGCGGGAGGGTGGGAGCAGTTCTTC.

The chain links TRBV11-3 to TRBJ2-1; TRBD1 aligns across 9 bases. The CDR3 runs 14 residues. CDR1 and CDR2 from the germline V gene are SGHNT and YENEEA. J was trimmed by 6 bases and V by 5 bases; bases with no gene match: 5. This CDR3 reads CASSRQGGFNEQFF. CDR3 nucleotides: TGTGCCAGCAGCCGACAGGGGGGATTCAATGAGCAGTTCTTC.

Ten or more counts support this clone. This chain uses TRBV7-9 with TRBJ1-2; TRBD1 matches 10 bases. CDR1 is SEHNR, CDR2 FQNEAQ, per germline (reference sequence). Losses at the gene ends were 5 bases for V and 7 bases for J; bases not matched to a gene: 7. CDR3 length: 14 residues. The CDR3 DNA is TGTGCCAGCAGCCCCTGGGACAGGGGAAGTGGCTACACCTTC. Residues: CASSPWDRGSGYTF.

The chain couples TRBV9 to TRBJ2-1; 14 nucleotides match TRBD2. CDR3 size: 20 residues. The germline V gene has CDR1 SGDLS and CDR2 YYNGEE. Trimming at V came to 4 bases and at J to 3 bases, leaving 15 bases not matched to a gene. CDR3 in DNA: TGTGCCAGCAGCTCATCCCACCCGGGACTAGCGGGAGAATTCTACAATGAGCAGTTCTTC. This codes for CASSSSHPGLAGEFYNEQFF.

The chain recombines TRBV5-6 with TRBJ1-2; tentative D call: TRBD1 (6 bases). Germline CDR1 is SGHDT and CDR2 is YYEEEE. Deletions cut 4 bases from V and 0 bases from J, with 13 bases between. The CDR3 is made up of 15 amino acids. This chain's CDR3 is CASSARGRTNYGYTF. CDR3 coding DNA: TGTGCCAGCAGCGCCAGGGGCAGAACTAACTATGGCTACACCTTC.

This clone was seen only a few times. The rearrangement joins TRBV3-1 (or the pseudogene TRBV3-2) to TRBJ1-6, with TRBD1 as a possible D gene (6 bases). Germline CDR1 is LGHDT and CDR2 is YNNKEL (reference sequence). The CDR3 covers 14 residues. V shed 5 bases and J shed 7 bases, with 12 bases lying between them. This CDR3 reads CASSYRVGNSPLHF. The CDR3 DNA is TGTGCCAGCAGCTACAGGGTGGGGAATTCACCCCTCCACTTT.

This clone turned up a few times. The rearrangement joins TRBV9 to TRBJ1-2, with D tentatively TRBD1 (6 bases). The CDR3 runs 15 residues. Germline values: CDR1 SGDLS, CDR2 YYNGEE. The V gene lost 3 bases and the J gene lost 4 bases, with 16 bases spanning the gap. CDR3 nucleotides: TGTGCCAGCAGCGGACGGCAGGGGCTCCTCTATGGCTACACCTTC. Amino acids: CASSGRQGLLYGYTF.

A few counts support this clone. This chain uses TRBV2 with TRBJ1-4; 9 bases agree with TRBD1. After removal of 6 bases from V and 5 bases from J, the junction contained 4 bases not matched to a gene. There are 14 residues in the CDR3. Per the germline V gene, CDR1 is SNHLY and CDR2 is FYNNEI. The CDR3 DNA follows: TGTGCCAGCAGACAGGGGGCCCCAAATGAAAAACTGTTTTTT. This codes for CASRQGAPNEKLFF.

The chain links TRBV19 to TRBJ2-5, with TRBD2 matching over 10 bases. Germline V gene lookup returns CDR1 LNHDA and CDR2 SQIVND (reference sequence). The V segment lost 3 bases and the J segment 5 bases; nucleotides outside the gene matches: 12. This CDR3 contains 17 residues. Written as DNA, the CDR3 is TGTGCCAGTAGTATGGGTCGCCTAGCGGGAGTGGTGGAGACCCAGTACTTC. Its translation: CASSMGRLAGVVETQYF.

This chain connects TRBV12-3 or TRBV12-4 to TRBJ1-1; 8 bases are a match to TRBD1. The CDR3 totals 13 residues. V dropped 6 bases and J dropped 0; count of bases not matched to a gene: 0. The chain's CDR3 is CASRQGVNTEAFF. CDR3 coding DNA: TGTGCCAGCAGACAGGGGGTGAACACTGAAGCTTTCTTT.

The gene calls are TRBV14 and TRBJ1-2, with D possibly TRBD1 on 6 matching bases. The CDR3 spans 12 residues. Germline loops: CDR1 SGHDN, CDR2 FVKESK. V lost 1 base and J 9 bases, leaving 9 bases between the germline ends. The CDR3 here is CASSQVGHRYTF. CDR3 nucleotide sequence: TGTGCCAGCAGCCAAGTGGGACACCGCTACACCTTC.

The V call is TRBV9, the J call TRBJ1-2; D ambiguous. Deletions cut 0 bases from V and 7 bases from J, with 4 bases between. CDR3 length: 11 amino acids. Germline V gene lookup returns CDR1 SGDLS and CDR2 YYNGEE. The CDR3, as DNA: TGTGCCAGCAGCGTAGGCGGTGGCTACACCTTC. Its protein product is CASSVGGGYTF.

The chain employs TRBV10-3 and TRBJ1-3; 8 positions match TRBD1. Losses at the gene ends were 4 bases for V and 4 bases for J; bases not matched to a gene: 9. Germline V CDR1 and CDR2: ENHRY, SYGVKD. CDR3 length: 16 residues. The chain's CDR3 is CAISGSRQGSGNTIYF. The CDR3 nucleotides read TGTGCCATCAGTGGGTCAAGACAGGGGTCGGGAAACACCATATATTTT.

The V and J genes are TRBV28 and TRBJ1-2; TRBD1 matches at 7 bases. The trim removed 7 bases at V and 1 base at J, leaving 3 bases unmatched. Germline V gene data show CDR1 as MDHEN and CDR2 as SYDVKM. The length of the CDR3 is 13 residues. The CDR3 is CASNSGGNYGYTF. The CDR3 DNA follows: TGTGCCAGCAACTCAGGGGGTAACTATGGCTACACCTTC.

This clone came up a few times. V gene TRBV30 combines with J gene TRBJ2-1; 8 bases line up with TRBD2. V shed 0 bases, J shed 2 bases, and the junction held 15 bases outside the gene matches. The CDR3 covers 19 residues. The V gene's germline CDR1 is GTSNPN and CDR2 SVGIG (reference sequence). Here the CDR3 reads CAWSVHWRVSGTTYNEQFF. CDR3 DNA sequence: TGTGCCTGGAGTGTACATTGGCGGGTTAGCGGGACAACCTACAATGAGCAGTTCTTC.

In nucleotides, the CDR3 is TGTGCCAGCAGCACCATCCCGGGGGTCCCTGGCAATGAGCAGTTCTTC. Translating gives CASSTIPGVPGNEQFF. This sequence joins TRBV9 and TRBJ2-1, with D possibly TRBD2 on 6 matching bases. The V and J ends lost 4 bases and 6 bases respectively, with 20 bases between them. The CDR3 contains 16 residues. CDR1 and CDR2 (germline): SGDLS, YYNGEE. Looking up the rest from reference TRBV9 and TRBJ2-1 gives the full variable domain: DSGVTQTPKHLITATGQRVTLRCSPRSGDLSVYWYQQSLDQGLQFLIQYYNGEERAKGNILERFSAQQFPDLHSELNLSSLELGDSALYFCASSTIPGVPGNEQFFGPGTRLTVL.

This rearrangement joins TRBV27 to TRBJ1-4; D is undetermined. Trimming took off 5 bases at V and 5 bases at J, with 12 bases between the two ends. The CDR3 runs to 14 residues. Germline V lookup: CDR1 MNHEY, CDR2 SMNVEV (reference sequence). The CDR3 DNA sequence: TGTGCCAGCAGTAAAGGACGGGAGAATGAAAAACTGTTTTTT. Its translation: CASSKGRENEKLFF.

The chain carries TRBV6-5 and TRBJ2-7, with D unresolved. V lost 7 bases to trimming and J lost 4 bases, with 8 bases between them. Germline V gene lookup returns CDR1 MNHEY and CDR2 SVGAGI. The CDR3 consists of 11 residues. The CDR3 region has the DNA TGTGCCAGCACGGGTCGATACGAGCAGTACTTC. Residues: CASTGRYEQYF.

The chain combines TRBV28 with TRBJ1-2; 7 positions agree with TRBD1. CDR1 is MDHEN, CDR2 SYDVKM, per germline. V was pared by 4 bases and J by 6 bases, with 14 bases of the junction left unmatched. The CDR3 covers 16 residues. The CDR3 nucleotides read TGTGCCAGCAGTTATCAACGAACCATGACAGGGAATGGCTACACCTTC. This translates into CASSYQRTMTGNGYTF.

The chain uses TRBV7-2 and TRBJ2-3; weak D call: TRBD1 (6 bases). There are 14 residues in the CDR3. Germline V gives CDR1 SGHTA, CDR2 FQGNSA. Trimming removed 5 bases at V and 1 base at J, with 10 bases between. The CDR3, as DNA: TGTGCCAGCAGCCAGGGGACGCGCACAGATACGCAGTATTTT. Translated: CASSQGTRTDTQYF.

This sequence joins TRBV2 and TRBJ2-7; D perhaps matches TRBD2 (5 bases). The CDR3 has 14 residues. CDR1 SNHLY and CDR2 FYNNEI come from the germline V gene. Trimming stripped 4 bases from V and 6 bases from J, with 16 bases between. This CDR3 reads CASSVESGPVEQYF. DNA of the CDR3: TGTGCCAGCAGTGTAGAGAGCGGTCCCGTCGAGCAGTACTTC.

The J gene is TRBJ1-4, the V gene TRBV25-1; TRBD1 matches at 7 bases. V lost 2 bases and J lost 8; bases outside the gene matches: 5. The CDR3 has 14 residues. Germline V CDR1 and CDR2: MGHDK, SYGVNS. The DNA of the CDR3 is TGTGCCAGCAGTGAACCTCAGGGGGGAGAAAAACTGTTTTTT. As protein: CASSEPQGGEKLFF.

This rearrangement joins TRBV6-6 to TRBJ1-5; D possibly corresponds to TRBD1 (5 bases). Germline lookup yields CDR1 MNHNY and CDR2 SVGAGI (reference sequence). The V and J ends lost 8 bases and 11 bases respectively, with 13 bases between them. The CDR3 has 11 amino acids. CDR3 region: CASGGEGAQHF. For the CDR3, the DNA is TGTGCCAGCGGGGGGGAAGGGGCCCAGCATTTT.

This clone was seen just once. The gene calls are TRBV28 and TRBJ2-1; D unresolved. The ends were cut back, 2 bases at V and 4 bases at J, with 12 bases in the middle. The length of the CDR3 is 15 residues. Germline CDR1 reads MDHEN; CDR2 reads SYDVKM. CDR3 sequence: CASSLRPGTYNEQFF. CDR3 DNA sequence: TGTGCCAGCAGTTTAAGACCAGGAACATACAATGAGCAGTTCTTC.

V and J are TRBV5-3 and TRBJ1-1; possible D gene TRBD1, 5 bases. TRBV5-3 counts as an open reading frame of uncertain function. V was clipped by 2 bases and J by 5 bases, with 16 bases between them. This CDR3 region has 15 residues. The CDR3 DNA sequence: TGTGCCAGAAGCTTTGGGGTCTTACGGGGGACTGAAGCTTTCTTT. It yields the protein CARSFGVLRGTEAFF.

The chain's CDR3 is CASSYGDRAGGYTF. DNA of the CDR3: TGTGCCAGCAGTTACGGGGACAGGGCTGGTGGCTACACCTTC. This sequence joins TRBV27 and TRBJ1-2; 9 nucleotides match TRBD1. The V segment lost 4 bases and the J segment 7 bases; nucleotides outside the gene matches: 7. CDR1 MNHEY and CDR2 SMNVEV come from the germline V gene (reference sequence). This CDR3 is 14 amino acids long.

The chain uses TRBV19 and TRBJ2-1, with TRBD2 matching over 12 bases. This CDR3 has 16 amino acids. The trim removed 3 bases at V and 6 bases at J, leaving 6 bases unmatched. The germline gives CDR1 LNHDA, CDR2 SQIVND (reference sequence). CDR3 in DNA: TGTGCCAGTAGTATTCTGACTAGCGGGAGTCCCAATGAGCAGTTCTTC. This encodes CASSILTSGSPNEQFF.

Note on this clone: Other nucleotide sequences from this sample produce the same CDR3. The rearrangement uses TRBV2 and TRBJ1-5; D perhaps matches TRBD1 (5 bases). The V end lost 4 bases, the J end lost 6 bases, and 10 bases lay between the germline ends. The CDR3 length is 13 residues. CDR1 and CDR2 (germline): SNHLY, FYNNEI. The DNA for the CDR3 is TGTGCCAGCAGTGTGGGCGGGGGTCAGCCCCAGCATTTT. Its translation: CASSVGGGQPQHF.

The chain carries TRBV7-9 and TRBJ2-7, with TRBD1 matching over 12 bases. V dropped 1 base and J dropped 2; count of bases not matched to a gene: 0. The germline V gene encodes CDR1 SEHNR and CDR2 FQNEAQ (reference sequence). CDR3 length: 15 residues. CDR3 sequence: CASSLGDRGPYEQYF. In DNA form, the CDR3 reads TGTGCCAGCAGCTTAGGGGACAGGGGGCCCTACGAGCAGTACTTC.